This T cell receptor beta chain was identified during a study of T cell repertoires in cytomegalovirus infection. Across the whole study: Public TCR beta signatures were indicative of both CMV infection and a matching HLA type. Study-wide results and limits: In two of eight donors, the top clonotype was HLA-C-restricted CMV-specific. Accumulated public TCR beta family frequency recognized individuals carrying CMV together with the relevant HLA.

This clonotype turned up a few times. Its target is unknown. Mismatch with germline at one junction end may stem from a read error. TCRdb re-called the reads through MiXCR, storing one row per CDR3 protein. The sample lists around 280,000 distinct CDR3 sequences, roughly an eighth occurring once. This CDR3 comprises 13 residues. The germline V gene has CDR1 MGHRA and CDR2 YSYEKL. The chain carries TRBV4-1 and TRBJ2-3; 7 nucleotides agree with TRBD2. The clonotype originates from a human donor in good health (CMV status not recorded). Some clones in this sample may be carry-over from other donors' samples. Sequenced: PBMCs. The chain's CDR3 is CASSQGAGDTQYF. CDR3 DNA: TGTGCCAGCAGCCAAGGAGCGGGGGATACGCAGTATTTT.